This paragraph reports one TCR beta chain. Trimming took 0 bases from V and 4 from J, leaving 5 bases between them. Germline V gene sequence: CDR1 PRHDT, CDR2 FYEKMQ (reference sequence). The CDR3 has 13 residues. Assay used: immunoSEQ multiplex PCR; TCRdb lists only in-frame clones, some missing. The sample lists about 7,100 clones; roughly 87% were seen once. The data are from a study of somatic mutations in cytotoxic T cells in rheumatoid arthritis. This chain uses TRBV13 with TRBJ2-3, with TRBD2 as a possible D gene (5 bases). This sequence was found in a man aged 35 to 55 with rheumatoid arthritis. The sequencing sample was made of CD8+ T cells sorted from blood. The CDR3: CASSLGGADTQYF. For the CDR3, the DNA is TGTGCCAGCAGCTTAGGCGGGGCAGATACGCAGTATTTT. The entire variable domain, with the rest obtained from reference TRBV13 and TRBJ2-3, is as follows: AAGVIQSPRHLIKEKRETATLKCYPIPRHDTVYWYQQGPGQDPQFLISFYEKMQSDKGSIPDRFSAQQFSDYHSELNMSSLELGDSALYFCASSLGGADTQYFGPGTRLTVL.